The entry that follows covers one TCR beta chain sequence. It lacks a known antigen. Qualities for individual bases were not recorded, and no much larger clone is one base off. The cohort consisted of hundreds of healthy bone marrow donors. At the time of sampling, all cohort members were nominally healthy, though unrecorded immune exposures were likely present. The donor tested CMV seropositive and was one of the 289 seropositive cohort members. Each donor provided a peripheral blood sample, and peripheral blood mononuclear cells were used for TCR beta sequencing. Genomic DNA was extracted from the blood cell samples with the Qiagen DNeasy Blood Extraction Kit. Deletion took 2 bases off V and 2 bases off J, with a span of 14 bases between the germline ends. Looking up the germline V gene yields CDR1 MNHNS and CDR2 SASEGT. The CDR3 starts with the cysteine, ends with the phenylalanine, and has 16 residues. The only DNA kept is the CDR3, 48 bases in frame from the first base.

The sample is drawn from a study of cytomegalovirus exposure and HLA in healthy donors (dated 2017 in TCRdb). Context from the whole study: An earlier analysis of roughly 500 of the donors reported approximately 300 Gb of sequence data and 95 million to 120 million unique TCR beta sequences obtained from around 180 million T cells. The T cell repertoires of some 700 subjects were profiled by immunosequencing and related to cytomegalovirus serostatus. Of the roughly 400 genotyped donors, roughly 80% fell in the genetic ancestry cluster associated with self-reported Caucasian donors. HLA typing covered class I and class II loci at four-digit resolution. Typing coverage differed by locus: A, B, C, DRB1 and DQB1 were typed in about 620-640 donors, DQA1 in about 500, DPA1 in around 600, and DPB1 in approximately 450. Every repertoire in the discovery cohort had been generated on one and the same sequencing platform. High-throughput TCR immunosequencing, statistical association of individual TCRs with disease status, and machine learning were combined to predict cytomegalovirus infection status. A later genetic analysis took genome-wide SNP genotypes for about 65% of the roughly 670 donors and used that subset as a discovery cohort. Across approximately 420 genotyped donors of the cohort, an average of about 240,000 unique TCR beta nucleotide sequences per donor were sequenced, and roughly 17% of those sequences were non-productive. Roughly 5 DR-DQ haplotypes were treated as single units for association and clustering because of strong linkage in the cohort. A later analysis re-analyzed previously published TCR beta repertoires from 550 to 700 donors and added high-resolution HLA genotyping to study TCR occurrence patterns. An early release that covered roughly 600 HLA-typed donors contained around 300 gigabases of sequencing data and around 80 million unique TCR sequences. The later analysis used no new phenotypic data to find candidate immune exposures, relying instead on TCR beta sequences and their occurrence across donors. An earlier analysis of 500 to 750 of the donors applied high-throughput TCR beta sequencing to assess whether each TCR beta V gene segment acted as functional or pseudogenic. The study aimed to test whether cataloging public T cell receptors could reveal signatures of past pathogen exposure. Alongside the repertoire data, information on donor age, sex, ethnicity and CMV serostatus was compiled. Along with the approximately 650-subject first cohort, a separate validation cohort of more than 90 different subjects was used. Overall study results and their limits: In an earlier analysis of under 600 of the donors, most TCR beta V segments were observed in productive rearrangements about 87% or about 30% of the time, broadly matching IMGT annotations. HLA typing was unavailable for some donors at each locus, so association tests used only the typed subset. A later analysis found that TCR association rates varied across HLA loci, with DRB1 alleles showing the most associated TCRs and HLA-C alleles the fewest. Because the 87-base-pair reads could not distinguish some IMGT-functional V segments, including TRBV6-2 and TRBV6-3, those segments were excluded. According to a later genetic analysis, donors in an Asian-associated ancestry cluster had fewer N-insertions in productive TCRs than the approximately 710-donor mean. In this cohort, only TCR beta chains were sequenced, and detectable features were limited by the absence of alpha or paired-chain data. The presence/absence analyses assumed that sequencing depth was roughly uniform across donors, and that assumption may not be true. Linkage disequilibrium might explain the correlated functional status among segregating V segments, but an unknown experimental factor could not be excluded. According to the authors, the approach could potentially be generalized to other disease states and immunological phenotypes. The only immune exposure information available for the cohort was CMV serostatus. Cytomegalovirus status was reported to be diagnosed by the classifier with high specificity and sensitivity in both the original and validation cohorts. In the study, some 160 TCR beta chains were listed as associated with cytomegalovirus. A later analysis associated 15,000 to 20,000 TCR beta sequences with specific HLA alleles at a false discovery rate of 0.05. Compared with equally common non-associated chains, HLA-associated TCR beta chains in a later analysis were more clonally expanded and had lower generation probabilities. V-gene and J-gene trimming of TCR beta chains was associated with a missense DCLRE1C variant in a later genetic analysis, and the association was replicated in an independent cohort. According to a later analysis, most CMV-associated TCR beta chains appeared to be HLA-restricted, and the HLA associations seemed to be driven largely by CMV exposure. According to a later analysis, parvovirus B19, influenza, CMV and Epstein-Barr virus appeared linked to several top co-occurrence clusters. Most TCR sequences were observed very rarely across donors, whereas some public TCRs were present in many individuals. When HLA alleles, especially DR and DQ, strongly co-occurred, attributing TCR associations to individual alleles was difficult. A further reported finding was that TCR beta sequences accurately predicted the HLA-A and HLA-B alleles for most subjects in the first cohort. A group of highly shared sequence variants was considered likely to be a technical artifact of the sequencing pipeline. Because counts were too low, about 18 rarely observed V segments, including chromosome 9 orphons, were excluded from the earlier analysis of a few hundred of the donors. In vitro tests confirmed that a few of the cytomegalovirus-associated TCR beta chains recognize cytomegalovirus antigens.

Receptors were amplified or captured by the immunoSEQ multiplex PCR assay. A mixture of 60 forward primers for TCR Vbeta segments and 13 reverse primers for TCR Jbeta segments was used in the multiplex PCR. A multiplex PCR assay on genomic DNA amplified the CDR3 region of rearranged TCR beta genes. The Illumina HiSeq System was used to sequence the amplified TCR beta libraries as 87-base-pair reads. Per the original workflow: In a later analysis, 80 million or so unique TCR beta chains were counted across the 500 to 700 repertoires, and roughly 11 million of these chains were shared by at least two donors. A nearest-neighbor algorithm error-corrected the raw reads and collapsed the reads into unique sequences, merging closely related sequences to remove PCR and sequencing errors. To assign V, D and J gene segments, CDR3 sequences were aligned to IMGT reference sequences. For a sequence to be retained, at least a six-nucleotide match to both a V gene segment and a J gene segment was required. A rearrangement counted as productive if the CDR3 had no stop codons and remained in frame with V and J, and every other rearrangement counted as non-productive. CDR3 was defined according to IMGT convention as the region running from the second conserved V-encoded cysteine to the conserved J-encoded phenylalanine. The earlier analysis of some 550 of the donors excluded any sequence lacking an unambiguous match to a single V gene segment. In an earlier analysis of approximately 590 of the donors, V segments were called functional above 56.7% productive rearrangements and were called segregating when the between-donor standard deviation exceeded 5%. A statistical classification framework was built to diagnose cytomegalovirus status from the catalog of TCR beta chain sequences. V and J gene assignment, in a later analysis, came from comparing TCR nucleotide sequences with IMGT/GENE-DB human TR gene sequences. The TCRdist pipeline was used in a later analysis to assign CDR3 sequences and most-parsimonious VDJ recombination scenarios. In a later analysis, each TCR beta chain was defined by its CDR3 amino acid sequence together with its V-gene family, and reads lacking a unique V-gene family were excluded. As a way to deal with suspected cross-contamination and a sequencing artifact, a later analysis dropped more than 500 nucleotide sequences that were highly shared and had low generation probability. A later analysis calculated a clonal expansion index for each public chain from normalized within-repertoire ranks of inferred template counts. A later analysis computed generation probabilities with a VDJ recombination model fitted to out-of-frame rearrangements, and checked the results against IGoR. In a later analysis, TCR-TCR, TCR-HLA and TCR-CMV co-occurrence was scored with hypergeometric tests, and a repertoire-size bias correction was applied to TCR pairs. In a later analysis, false discovery rates were estimated by permuting HLA or CMV assignments 20 times. A later analysis grouped co-occurring TCRs with DBSCAN, adding TCRdist sequence similarity when clustering within HLA-allele-positive subsets. For co-occurrence clustering, repertoires with fewer than 30,000 or more than 120,000 public chains were excluded, along with five repertoires with anomalous nucleotide sharing. TCRdb mirrors the immuneACCESS table, restricted to in-frame sequences. Some clones are absent from its copies; in checked studies, under half trace to an unresolved V gene, and the reason for the others is unknown. V and J calls and clone size are those listed in that table; D and trimming were worked out from the DNA. The sample has 120,000 or so clones on record, roughly 82% of them singletons. The ten biggest clones cover approximately 5.5% of the sample.

The chain is made from TRBV6-1 and TRBJ2-3; a weak D assignment points to TRBD1 (6 bases agree). This receptor was taken from a man aged 18 to 30 in good health and CMV-seropositive. Sequenced material: PBMCs. For the CDR3, the sequence is CASSESLGAHTDTQYF. The nucleotide sequence is TGTGCCAGCAGTGAATCCCTGGGGGCGCACACAGATACGCAGTATTTT.